Listed below are T cell receptor beta chains from one sample, sequenced in a study of T cell clusters in autoimmune cytopenias. TCRdb re-called the multiplex PCR reads and catalogs CDR3 proteins one per entry, DNA excluded. This sample's table has 4,500 or so distinct CDR3 sequences. Input material: peripheral blood. These receptor sequences come from a human donor with an autoimmune cytopenia or autoimmune hepatitis (not recorded which). The CDR3 runs from the conserved cysteine through the conserved F or W. The size of a clone is reported for some rows only, either as once, few or many, or as a class for expanded clones.

J,size,V,CDR3
TRBJ1-2,medium-sized,TRBV6-1,CASSEMVIGGYTF
TRBJ1-6,NA,TRBV18,CASSPLTGQEAFF
TRBJ1-1,NA,TRBV30,CAWSATDRMNTEAFF
TRBJ2-3,medium-sized,TRBV12-3/TRBV12-4,CASSLLAGGSTDTQYF
TRBJ2-1,NA,TRBV11-3,CASSPSGTAYNEQFF
TRBJ2-1,NA,TRBV20-1,CSARGGGDGGYNEQFF
TRBJ2-7,medium-sized,TRBV12-3/TRBV12-4,CASSRGYEQYF
TRBJ2-3,NA,TRBV7-3,CASSLRTSGADTQYF
TRBJ1-3,NA,TRBV28,CASGVTGYVSGNTIYF
TRBJ1-4,medium-sized,TRBV6-1,CASSGSPTANEKLFF
TRBJ2-2,NA,TRBV20-1,CSARVGNTGELFF
TRBJ2-1,medium-sized,TRBV5-1,CASSLNGQGKNEQFF
TRBJ1-1,NA,TRBV5-6,CAGHLQGAAEAFF
TRBJ2-2,medium-sized,TRBV6-5,CASSGTLNTGELFF
TRBJ1-4,medium-sized,TRBV27,CASRMTVRGEKLFF
TRBJ1-2,NA,TRBV20-1,CSAQSGPWGYTF
TRBJ2-1,NA,TRBV27,CASSFGRSYNEQFF
TRBJ2-7,medium-sized,TRBV19,CASSSGTAGYEQYF
TRBJ1-5,medium-sized,TRBV6-2/TRBV6-3,CASSYTLEVQPQHF
TRBJ2-3,NA,TRBV9,CASSTGVVWADTQYF
TRBJ2-1,large,TRBV29-1,CSVDQGYNEQFF
TRBJ2-7,medium-sized,TRBV12-3/TRBV12-4,CASSFRGLESYEQYF
TRBJ2-1,NA,TRBV4-3,CASSQGLAAYNEQFF
TRBJ2-7,NA,TRBV5-1,CASSLDNSYEQYF
TRBJ1-4,medium-sized,TRBV30,CAWTGQTNEKLFF
TRBJ1-4,NA,TRBV4-3,CASSQDPTNEKLFF
TRBJ2-3,medium-sized,TRBV5-6,CASSSRGTDTQYF
TRBJ2-2,NA,TRBV20-1,CSARGGLAGELFF
TRBJ2-1,medium-sized,TRBV13,CASRLNKGGQFF
TRBJ1-2,medium-sized,TRBV6-5,CASSYSSGRQGSGYTF
TRBJ2-5,medium-sized,TRBV30,CAWSVGIMGGGLETQYF
TRBJ2-1,medium-sized,TRBV18,CASSPSRLAGSNEQFF
TRBJ2-3,medium-sized,TRBV12-3/TRBV12-4,CASSFQGGADTQYF
TRBJ1-2,NA,TRBV12-3/TRBV12-4,CASSLSSGRGYTF
TRBJ1-2,NA,TRBV20-1,CSARRTAPLYGYTF
TRBJ2-4,medium-sized,TRBV6-2/TRBV6-3,CASRTSGMDIQYF
TRBJ2-1,NA,TRBV10-3,CAISAGQTLNNEQFF